This TCR beta chain was obtained from a study of T cells in localized non-small cell lung cancer. Notes on the study in general: Appearances in adjacent lung were noted for a median approximately 50 of the top 100 tumor clones. Only one tumor region went through sequencing, so heterogeneity may still be there. Overall survival was longer when the density of T cells in the blood was higher.

The CDR3 length is 14 residues. Germline V lookup: CDR1 MNHEY, CDR2 SVGAGI. V shed 0 bases and J shed 3 bases, with 8 bases lying between them. Sequencing used immunoSEQ multiplex PCR; TCRdb keeps in-frame clones, though not all of them. The sample holds about 82,000 clones, about 78% seen once. In the case of this clone: Its antigen is undetermined.

This chain joins TRBV6-5 and TRBJ1-2; no reliable D call. The source material was PBMCs, sampled before any cancer treatment. The TCR was taken from a man between 40 and 70 years old with stage II squamous cell lung carcinoma. The CDR3 spells CASSYSRSDYGYTF. CDR3 nucleotide sequence: TGTGCCAGCAGTTACTCCCGGTCGGACTATGGCTACACCTTC.